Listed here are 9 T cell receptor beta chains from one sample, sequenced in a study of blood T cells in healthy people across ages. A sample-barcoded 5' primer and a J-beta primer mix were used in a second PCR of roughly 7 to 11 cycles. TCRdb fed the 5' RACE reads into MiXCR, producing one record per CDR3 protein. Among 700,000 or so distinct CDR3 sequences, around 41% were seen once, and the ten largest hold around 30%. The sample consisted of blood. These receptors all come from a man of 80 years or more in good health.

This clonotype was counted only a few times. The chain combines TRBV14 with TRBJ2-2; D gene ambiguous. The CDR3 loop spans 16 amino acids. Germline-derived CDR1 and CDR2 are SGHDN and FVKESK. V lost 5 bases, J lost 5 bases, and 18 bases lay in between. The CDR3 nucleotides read TGTGCCAGCAGCAGGGAAGACCCAAACCGGACCGGGGAGCTGTTTTTT. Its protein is CASSREDPNRTGELFF.

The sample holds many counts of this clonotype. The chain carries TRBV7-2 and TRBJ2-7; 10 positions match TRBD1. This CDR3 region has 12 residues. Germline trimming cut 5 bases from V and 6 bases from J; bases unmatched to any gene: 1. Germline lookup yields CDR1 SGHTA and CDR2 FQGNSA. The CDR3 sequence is CASSRTGGEQYF. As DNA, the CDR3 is TGTGCCAGCAGCCGGACAGGGGGCGAGCAGTACTTC.

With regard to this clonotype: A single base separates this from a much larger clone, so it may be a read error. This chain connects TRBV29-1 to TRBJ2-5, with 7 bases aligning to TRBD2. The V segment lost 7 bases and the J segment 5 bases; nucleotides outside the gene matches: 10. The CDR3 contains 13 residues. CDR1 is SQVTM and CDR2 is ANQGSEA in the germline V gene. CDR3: CSGEGSGGETQYF. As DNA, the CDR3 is TGCAGCGGCGAGGGGTCGGGAGGCGAGACCCAGTACTTC. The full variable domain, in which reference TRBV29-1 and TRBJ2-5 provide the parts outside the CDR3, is SAVISQKPSRDICQRGTSLTIQCQVDSQVTMMFWYRQQPGQSLTLIATANQGSEATYESGFVIDKFPISRPNLTFSTLTVSNMSPEDSSIYLCSGEGSGGETQYFGPGTRLLVL.

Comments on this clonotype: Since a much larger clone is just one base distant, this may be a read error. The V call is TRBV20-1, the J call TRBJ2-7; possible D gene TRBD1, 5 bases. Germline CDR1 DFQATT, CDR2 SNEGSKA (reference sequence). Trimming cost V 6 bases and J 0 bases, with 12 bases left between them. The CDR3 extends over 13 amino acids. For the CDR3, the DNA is TGCAGTGCGCTAGGGGAAAGCTCCTACGAGCAGTACTTC. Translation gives CSALGESSYEQYF.

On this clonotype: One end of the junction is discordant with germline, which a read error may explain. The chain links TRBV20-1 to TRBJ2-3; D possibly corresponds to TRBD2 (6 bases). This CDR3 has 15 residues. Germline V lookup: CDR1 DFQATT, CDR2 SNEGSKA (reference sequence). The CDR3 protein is CRAREVAASTDTQYF. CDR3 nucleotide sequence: TGCAGAGCTAGAGAGGTAGCGGCTAGCACAGATACGCAGTATTTT.

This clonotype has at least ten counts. CDR3 DNA: TGTGCCAGCAGCCAAGAGTTGGGGAGCAACATTCAGTACTTC. Protein product: CASSQELGSNIQYF. The chain is built from TRBV3-1 and TRBJ2-4; maybe TRBD2 (5 bases). The V gene's germline CDR1 is LGHDT and CDR2 YNNKEL (reference sequence). The CDR3 has 14 amino acids. V lost 0 bases and J 7 bases, leaving 10 bases between the germline ends.

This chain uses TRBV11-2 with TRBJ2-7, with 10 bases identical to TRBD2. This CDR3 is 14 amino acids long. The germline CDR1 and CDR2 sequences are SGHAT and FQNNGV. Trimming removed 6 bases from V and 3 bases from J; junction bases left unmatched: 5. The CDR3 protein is CASRQAGGNYEQYF. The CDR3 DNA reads TGTGCCAGCAGACAAGCGGGAGGGAACTACGAGCAGTACTTC.

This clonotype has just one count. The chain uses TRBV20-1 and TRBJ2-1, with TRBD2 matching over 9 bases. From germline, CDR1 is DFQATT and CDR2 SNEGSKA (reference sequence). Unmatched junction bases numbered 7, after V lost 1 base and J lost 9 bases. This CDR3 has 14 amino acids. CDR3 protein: CSARASGTYGEQFF. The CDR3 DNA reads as TGCAGTGCTAGAGCTAGCGGGACCTACGGTGAGCAGTTCTTC.

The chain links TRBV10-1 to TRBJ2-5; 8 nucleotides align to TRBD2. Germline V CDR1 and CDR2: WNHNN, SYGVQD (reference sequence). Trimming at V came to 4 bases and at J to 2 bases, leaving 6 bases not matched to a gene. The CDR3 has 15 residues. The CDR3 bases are TGCGCCAGCAGTGGGGGACTAGGGGGGCAAGAGACCCAGTACTTC. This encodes CASSGGLGGQETQYF.